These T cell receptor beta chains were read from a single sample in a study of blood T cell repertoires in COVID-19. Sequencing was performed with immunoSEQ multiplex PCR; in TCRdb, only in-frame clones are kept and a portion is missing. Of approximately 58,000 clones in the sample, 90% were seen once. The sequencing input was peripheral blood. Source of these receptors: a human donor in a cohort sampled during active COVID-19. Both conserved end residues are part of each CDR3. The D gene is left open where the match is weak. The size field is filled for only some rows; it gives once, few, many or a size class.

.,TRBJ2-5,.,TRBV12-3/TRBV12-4,CASSARVETQYF,TGTGCCAGCAGTGCCAGGGTAGAGACCCAGTACTTC
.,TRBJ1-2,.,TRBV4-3,CASSQEWAGLDYGYTF,TGCGCCAGCAGCCAAGAGTGGGCAGGGCTGGACTATGGCTACACCTTC
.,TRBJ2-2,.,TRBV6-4,CASSERTSTGELFF,TGTGCCAGCAGTGAACGCACATCCACCGGGGAGCTGTTTTTT
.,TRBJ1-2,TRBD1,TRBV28,CASSRDSVYYGYTF,TGTGCCAGCAGCCGGGACAGCGTTTACTATGGCTACACCTTC
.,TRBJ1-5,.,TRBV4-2,CASSQTSLGQSNQPQHF,TGTGCCAGCAGCCAAACTTCACTAGGACAGTCCAATCAGCCCCAGCATTTT
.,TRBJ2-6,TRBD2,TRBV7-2,CASSSPGLAGSGANVLTF,TGTGCCAGCAGCTCACCGGGACTAGCGGGCTCTGGGGCCAACGTCCTGACTTTC
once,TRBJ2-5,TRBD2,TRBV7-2,CASSSRLAGGETQYF,TGTGCCAGCAGCTCCAGACTAGCGGGGGGAGAGACCCAGTACTTC
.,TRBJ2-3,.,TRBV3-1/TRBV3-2,CASSQETASTSTDTQYF,TGTGCCAGCAGCCAAGAGACGGCTAGCACTAGCACAGATACGCAGTATTTT
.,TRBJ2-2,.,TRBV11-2,CASSFGGSGELFF,TGTGCCAGCAGCTTTGGGGGGTCCGGGGAGCTGTTTTTT
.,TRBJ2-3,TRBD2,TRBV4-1,CASSQTTSGFTDTQYF,TGCGCCAGCAGCCAAACGACTAGCGGGTTCACAGATACGCAGTATTTT
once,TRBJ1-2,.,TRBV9,CASSVDVGRGSNYGYTF,TGTGCCAGCAGCGTAGACGTAGGCAGAGGATCTAACTATGGCTACACCTTC
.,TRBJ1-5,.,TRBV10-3,CATMSGPPGSNQPQHF,TGTGCCACCATGTCTGGGCCTCCAGGCAGCAATCAGCCCCAGCATTTT
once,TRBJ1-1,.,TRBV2,CASSDSKNTEAFF,TGTGCCAGCAGTGACAGTAAGAACACTGAAGCTTTCTTT
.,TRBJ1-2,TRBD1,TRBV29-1,CSGRTGWYDGYTF,TGCAGCGGCAGGACAGGGTGGTACGATGGCTACACCTTC
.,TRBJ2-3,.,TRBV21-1,CASSNRPATAGGMDTQYF,TGTGCCAGCAGCAATCGACCCGCCACAGCGGGGGGGATGGATACGCAGTATTTT
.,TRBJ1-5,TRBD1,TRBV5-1,CASSFGTGWQEPQHF,TGCGCCAGCAGCTTTGGGACAGGGTGGCAGGAGCCCCAGCATTTT
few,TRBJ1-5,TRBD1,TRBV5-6,CASSLGYRGSNQPQHF,TGTGCCAGCAGCTTGGGTTACAGGGGGAGCAATCAGCCCCAGCATTTT
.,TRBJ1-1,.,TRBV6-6,CASSYYREDTEAFF,TGTGCCAGCAGTTATTACAGGGAAGACACTGAAGCTTTCTTT
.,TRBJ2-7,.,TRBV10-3,CAISVTGYNYEQYF,TGTGCCATCAGTGTCACAGGGTATAACTACGAGCAGTACTTC
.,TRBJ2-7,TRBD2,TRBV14,CASSQGTSGYGDEQYF,TGTGCCAGCAGCCAAGGGACTAGCGGGTATGGCGACGAGCAGTACTTC
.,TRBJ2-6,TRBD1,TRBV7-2,CASSPTGGIGGANVLTF,TGTGCCAGCAGCCCAACAGGGGGTATTGGTGGGGCCAACGTCCTGACTTTC
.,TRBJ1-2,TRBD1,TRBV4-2,CASSQEAGQAYGYTF,TGTGCCAGCAGCCAAGAGGCCGGACAGGCCTATGGCTACACCTTC